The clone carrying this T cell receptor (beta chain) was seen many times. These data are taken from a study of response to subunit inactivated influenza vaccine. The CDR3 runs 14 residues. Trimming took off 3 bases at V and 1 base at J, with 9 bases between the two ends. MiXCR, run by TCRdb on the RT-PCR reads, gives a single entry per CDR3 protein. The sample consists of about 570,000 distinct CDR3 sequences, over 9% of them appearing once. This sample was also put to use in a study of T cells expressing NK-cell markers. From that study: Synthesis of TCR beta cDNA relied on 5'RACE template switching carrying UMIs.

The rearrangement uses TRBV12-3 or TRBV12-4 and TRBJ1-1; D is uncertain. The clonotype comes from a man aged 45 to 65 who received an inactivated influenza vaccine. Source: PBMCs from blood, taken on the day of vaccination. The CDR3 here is CASSFHEGNTEAFF. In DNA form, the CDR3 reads TGTGCCAGCAGTTTTCATGAGGGGAACACTGAAGCTTTCTTT.